This entry concerns a single T cell receptor (beta chain). V dropped 3 bases and J dropped 8 bases, with 16 bases sitting between them. CDR1 and CDR2 from the germline V gene are SGHTA and FQGTGA. This CDR3 contains 14 residues. Method: immunoSEQ multiplex PCR; TCRdb's copy keeps in-frame clones and lacks some. The table has 210,000 or so clones, over 80% seen once. This entry belongs to a study of blood T cell repertoires in COVID-19. Study as a whole: The United States, Italy and Spain provided the acute and convalescent COVID-19 samples. In each case, the material was cDNA or gDNA derived from T cells, B-cell-depleted T cells, or PBMCs.

The chain is built from TRBV7-3 and TRBJ1-2, with D unclear. The source material was peripheral blood. The sequence was collected from a human donor in a cohort sampled during active COVID-19. In DNA form, the CDR3 reads TGTGCCAGCAGCTTTGGTCAGTGGCGGGGAGGCTACACCTTC. This translates into CASSFGQWRGGYTF.